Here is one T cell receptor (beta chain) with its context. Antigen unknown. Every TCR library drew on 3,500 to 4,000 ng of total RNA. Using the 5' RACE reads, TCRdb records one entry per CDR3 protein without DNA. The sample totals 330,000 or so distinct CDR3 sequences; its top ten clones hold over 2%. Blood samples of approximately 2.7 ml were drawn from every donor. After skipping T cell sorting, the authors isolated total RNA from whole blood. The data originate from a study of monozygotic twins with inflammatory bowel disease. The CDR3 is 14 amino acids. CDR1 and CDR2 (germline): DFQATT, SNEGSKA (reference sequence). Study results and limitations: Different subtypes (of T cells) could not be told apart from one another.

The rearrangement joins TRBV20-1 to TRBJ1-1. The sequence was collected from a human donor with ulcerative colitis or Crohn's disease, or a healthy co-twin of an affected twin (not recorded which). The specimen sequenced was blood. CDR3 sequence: CSATSWRENTEAFF.